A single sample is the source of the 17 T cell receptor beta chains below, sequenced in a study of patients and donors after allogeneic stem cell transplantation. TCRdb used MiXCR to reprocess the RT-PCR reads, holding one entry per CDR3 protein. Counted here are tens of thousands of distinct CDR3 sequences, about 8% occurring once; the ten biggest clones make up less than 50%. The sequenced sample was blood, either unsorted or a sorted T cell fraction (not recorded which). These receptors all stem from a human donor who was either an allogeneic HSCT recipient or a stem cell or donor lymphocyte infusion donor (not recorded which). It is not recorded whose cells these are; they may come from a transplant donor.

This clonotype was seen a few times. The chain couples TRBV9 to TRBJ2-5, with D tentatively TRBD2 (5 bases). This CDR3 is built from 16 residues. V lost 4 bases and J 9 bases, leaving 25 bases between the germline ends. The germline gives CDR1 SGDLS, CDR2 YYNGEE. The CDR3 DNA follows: TGTGCCAGCAGCCCTCGGACTGCTACGGCGGGTGGGGCCCAGTACTTC. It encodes CASSPRTATAGGAQYF.

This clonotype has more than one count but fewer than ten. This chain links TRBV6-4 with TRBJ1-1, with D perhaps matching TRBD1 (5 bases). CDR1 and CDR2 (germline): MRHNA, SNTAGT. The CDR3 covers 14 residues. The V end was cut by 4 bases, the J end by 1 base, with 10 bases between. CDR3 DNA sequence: TGTGCCAGCAGTGTCACGACAGAGAACACTGAAGCTTTCTTT. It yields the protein CASSVTTENTEAFF.

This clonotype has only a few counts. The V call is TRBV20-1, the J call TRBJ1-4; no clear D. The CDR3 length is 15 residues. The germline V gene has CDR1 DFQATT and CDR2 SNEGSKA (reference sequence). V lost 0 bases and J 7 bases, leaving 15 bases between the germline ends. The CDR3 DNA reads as TGCAGTGCTAGAGATCGGGGTGGAGGTCGTGAAAAACTGTTTTTT. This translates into CSARDRGGGREKLFF.

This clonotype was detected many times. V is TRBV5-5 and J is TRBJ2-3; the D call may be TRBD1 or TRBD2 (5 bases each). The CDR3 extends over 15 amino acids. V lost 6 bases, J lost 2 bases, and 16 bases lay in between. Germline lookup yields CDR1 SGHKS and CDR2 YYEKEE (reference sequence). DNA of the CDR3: TGTGCCAGCACCATTTGGGGACGCCTCACAGATACGCAGTATTTT. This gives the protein CASTIWGRLTDTQYF.

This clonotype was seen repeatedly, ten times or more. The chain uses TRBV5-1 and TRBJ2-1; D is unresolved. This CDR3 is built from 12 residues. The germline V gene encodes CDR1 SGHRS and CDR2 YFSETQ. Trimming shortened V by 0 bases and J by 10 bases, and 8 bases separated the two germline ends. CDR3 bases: TGCGCCAGCAGCTTGGGTTCCCAAGAGCAGTTCTTC. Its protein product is CASSLGSQEQFF.

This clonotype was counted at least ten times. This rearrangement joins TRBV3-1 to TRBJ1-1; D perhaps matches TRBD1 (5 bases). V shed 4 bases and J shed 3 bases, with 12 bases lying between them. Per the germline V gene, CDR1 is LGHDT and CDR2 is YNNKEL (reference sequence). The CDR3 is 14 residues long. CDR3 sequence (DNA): TGTGCCAGCAGCCCCAGGGTAGGGGACACTGAAGCTTTCTTT. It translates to CASSPRVGDTEAFF. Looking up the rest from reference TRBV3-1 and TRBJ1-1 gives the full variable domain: DTAVSQTPKYLVTQMGNDKSIKCEQNLGHDTMYWYKQDSKKFLKIMFSYNNKELIINETVPNRFSPKSPDKAHLNLHINSLELGDSAVYFCASSPRVGDTEAFFGQGTRLTVV.

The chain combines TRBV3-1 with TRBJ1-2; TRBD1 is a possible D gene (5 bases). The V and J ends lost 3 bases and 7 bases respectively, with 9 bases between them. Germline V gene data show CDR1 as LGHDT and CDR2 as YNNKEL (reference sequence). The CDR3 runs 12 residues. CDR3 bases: TGTGCCAGCAGCCAGGGGCGGGGTGGCTACACCTTC. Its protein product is CASSQGRGGYTF.

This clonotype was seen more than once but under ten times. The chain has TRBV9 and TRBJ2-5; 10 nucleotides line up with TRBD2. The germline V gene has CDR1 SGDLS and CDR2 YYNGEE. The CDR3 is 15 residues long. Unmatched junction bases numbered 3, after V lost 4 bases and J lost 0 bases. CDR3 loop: CASSPLAGNQETQYF. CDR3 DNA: TGTGCCAGCAGCCCACTAGCGGGAAACCAAGAGACCCAGTACTTC. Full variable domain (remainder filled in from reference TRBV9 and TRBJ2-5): DSGVTQTPKHLITATGQRVTLRCSPRSGDLSVYWYQQSLDQGLQFLIQYYNGEERAKGNILERFSAQQFPDLHSELNLSSLELGDSALYFCASSPLAGNQETQYFGPGTRLLVL.

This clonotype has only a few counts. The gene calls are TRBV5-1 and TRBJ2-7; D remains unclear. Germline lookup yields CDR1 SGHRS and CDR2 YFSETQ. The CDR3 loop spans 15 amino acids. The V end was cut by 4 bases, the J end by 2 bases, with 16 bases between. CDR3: CASSPKQVGPYEQYF. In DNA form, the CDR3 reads TGCGCCAGCAGCCCGAAGCAGGTTGGCCCCTACGAGCAGTACTTC.

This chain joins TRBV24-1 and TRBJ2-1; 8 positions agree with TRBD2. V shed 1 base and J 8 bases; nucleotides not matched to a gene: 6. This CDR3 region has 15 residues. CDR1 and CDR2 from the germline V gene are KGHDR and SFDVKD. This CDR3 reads CATSDLPLAGDEQFF. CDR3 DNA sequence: TGTGCCACCAGTGATTTACCCCTAGCGGGCGATGAGCAGTTCTTC.

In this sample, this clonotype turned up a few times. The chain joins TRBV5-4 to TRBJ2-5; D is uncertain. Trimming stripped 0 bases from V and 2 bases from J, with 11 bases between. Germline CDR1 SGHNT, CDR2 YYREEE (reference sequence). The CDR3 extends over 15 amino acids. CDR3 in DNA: TGTGCCAGCAGCTTGGCCGGATCCCAACAAGAGACCCAGTACTTC. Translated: CASSLAGSQQETQYF.

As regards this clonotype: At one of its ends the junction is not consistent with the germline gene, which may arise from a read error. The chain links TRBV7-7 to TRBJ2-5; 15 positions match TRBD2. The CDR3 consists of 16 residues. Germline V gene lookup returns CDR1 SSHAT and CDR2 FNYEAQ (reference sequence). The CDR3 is CASSRTSGGAGETQYF. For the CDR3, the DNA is TGTGCTAGCAGTCGGACTAGCGGGGGGGCCGGGGAGACCCAGTACTTC.

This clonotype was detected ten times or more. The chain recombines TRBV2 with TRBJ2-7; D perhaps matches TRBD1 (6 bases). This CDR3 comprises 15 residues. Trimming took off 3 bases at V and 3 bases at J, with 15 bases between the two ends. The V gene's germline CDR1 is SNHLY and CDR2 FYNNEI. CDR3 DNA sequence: TGTGCCAGCAGTGACCGGGACACAGGGATCTACGAGCAGTACTTC. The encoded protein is CASSDRDTGIYEQYF.

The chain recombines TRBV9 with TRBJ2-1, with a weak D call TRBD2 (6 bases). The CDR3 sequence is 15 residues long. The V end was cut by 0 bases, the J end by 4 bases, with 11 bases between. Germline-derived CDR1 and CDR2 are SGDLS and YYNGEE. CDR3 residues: CASSVDAGSYNEQFF. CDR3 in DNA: TGTGCCAGCAGCGTAGATGCGGGGAGTTACAATGAGCAGTTCTTC. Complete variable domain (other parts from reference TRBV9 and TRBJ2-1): DSGVTQTPKHLITATGQRVTLRCSPRSGDLSVYWYQQSLDQGLQFLIQYYNGEERAKGNILERFSAQQFPDLHSELNLSSLELGDSALYFCASSVDAGSYNEQFFGPGTRLTVL.

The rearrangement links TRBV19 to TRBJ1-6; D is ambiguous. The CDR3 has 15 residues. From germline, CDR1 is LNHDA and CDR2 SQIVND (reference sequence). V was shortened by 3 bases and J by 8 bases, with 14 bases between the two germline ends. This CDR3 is CASSIGGTIDSPLHF. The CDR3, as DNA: TGTGCCAGTAGTATCGGCGGAACTATCGATTCACCCCTCCACTTT.

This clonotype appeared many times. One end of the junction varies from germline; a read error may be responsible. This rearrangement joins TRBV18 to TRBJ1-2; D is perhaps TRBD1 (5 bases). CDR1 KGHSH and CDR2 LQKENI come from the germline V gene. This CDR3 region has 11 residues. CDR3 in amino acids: CASSWDFERIF. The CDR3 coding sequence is TGTGCCAGCTCGTGGGACTTCGAAAGAATATTC.

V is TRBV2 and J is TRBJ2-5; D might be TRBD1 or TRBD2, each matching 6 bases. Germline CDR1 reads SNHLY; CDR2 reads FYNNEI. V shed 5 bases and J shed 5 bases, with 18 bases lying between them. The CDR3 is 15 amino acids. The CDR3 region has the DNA TGTGCCAGCAGTCCGACAGGAACGGGGAGGGAGACCCAGTACTTC. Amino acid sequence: CASSPTGTGRETQYF. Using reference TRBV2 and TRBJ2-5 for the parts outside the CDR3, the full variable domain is EPEVTQTPSHQVTQMGQEVILRCVPISNHLYFYWYRQILGQKVEFLVSFYNNEISEKSEIFDDQFSVERPDGSNFTLKIRSTKLEDSAMYFCASSPTGTGRETQYFGPGTRLLVL.